A selection of T cell receptor beta chains follows, all from one sample in a study of control samples from healthy donors and cancer patients. Here immunoSEQ multiplex PCR was the method, and the copy in TCRdb shows in-frame clones only, minus some. The sample lists 120,000 or so clones, 70% to 90% occurring once. Sequenced: blood. The receptors derive from a man aged 55 to 69 in good health. Both conserved end residues are part of each CDR3. Each record gives: D gene, J gene, V gene, CDR3 protein. D genes are given only for firm matches.

D: NA; J: TRBJ1-2; V: TRBV9; CDR3: CASSVGQAGYTF
D: NA; J: TRBJ2-1; V: TRBV7-2; CDR3: CASSLAHQGTEQFF
D: NA; J: TRBJ1-1; V: TRBV6-5; CDR3: CASRFNTEAFF
D: NA; J: TRBJ2-7; V: TRBV27; CDR3: CASSLSRSYEQYF
D: NA; J: TRBJ1-1; V: TRBV21-1; CDR3: CASMGRRGTEAFF
D: NA; J: TRBJ2-1; V: TRBV19; CDR3: CASSTQGSLASEQFF
D: NA; J: TRBJ1-3; V: TRBV30; CDR3: CAWSVLSGNTIYF
D: NA; J: TRBJ2-5; V: TRBV10-2; CDR3: CASSWTGAQETQYF
D: TRBD2; J: TRBJ2-6; V: TRBV7-3; CDR3: CASSSGQRGGSTTGANVLTF
D: NA; J: TRBJ1-2; V: TRBV3-1/TRBV3-2; CDR3: CATGTSTIRGYTF
D: NA; J: TRBJ1-1; V: TRBV7-3; CDR3: CASSLTKPELVAFF
D: NA; J: TRBJ1-6; V: TRBV19; CDR3: CASSPARGSSYNSPLHF
D: NA; J: TRBJ1-1; V: TRBV18; CDR3: CASSLATGANEAFF
D: NA; J: TRBJ1-3; V: TRBV25-1; CDR3: CASRGGGNTIYF
D: NA; J: TRBJ2-3; V: TRBV4-3; CDR3: CASSQTRTTDTQYF
D: NA; J: TRBJ1-1; V: TRBV24-1; CDR3: CATIAAGDTEAFF
D: NA; J: TRBJ2-2; V: TRBV28; CDR3: CASSLRIANTGELFF
D: TRBD1; J: TRBJ1-6; V: TRBV6-6; CDR3: CASSLGGTGNSPLHF
D: NA; J: TRBJ1-1; V: TRBV7-8; CDR3: CASSAQTGLYTEAFF
D: TRBD1; J: TRBJ1-5; V: TRBV16; CDR3: CASSHNDRVASPQHF
D: TRBD1; J: TRBJ1-5; V: TRBV28; CDR3: CASTKWGTGSNQPQHF
D: NA; J: TRBJ1-5; V: TRBV19; CDR3: CASSIPYSNQPQHF
D: NA; J: TRBJ2-3; V: TRBV12-3/TRBV12-4; CDR3: CASSLFSTDTQYF
D: TRBD2; J: TRBJ2-1; V: TRBV6-6; CDR3: CASGSGGSYNEQFF
D: TRBD2; J: TRBJ2-1; V: TRBV5-1; CDR3: CASRRAGTSYNEQFF
D: NA; J: TRBJ2-7; V: TRBV28; CDR3: CASSTHSADAYEQYF
D: NA; J: TRBJ2-5; V: TRBV5-1; CDR3: CASSLGGSGSLETQYF
D: NA; J: TRBJ2-3; V: TRBV28; CDR3: CASGFPGRGTDTQYF
D: NA; J: TRBJ1-6; V: TRBV7-2; CDR3: CASSLVRDNSPLHF
D: NA; J: TRBJ2-7; V: TRBV3-1/TRBV3-2; CDR3: CASSQDTTTYEQYF
D: NA; J: TRBJ2-7; V: TRBV11-1; CDR3: CASSLAGTNEQYF
D: TRBD1; J: TRBJ1-5; V: TRBV27; CDR3: CASSFSGQGNQPQHF
D: NA; J: TRBJ1-5; V: TRBV12-3/TRBV12-4; CDR3: CASSWMENQPQHF
D: TRBD2; J: TRBJ2-5; V: TRBV2; CDR3: CASSLLAGVGAETQYF
D: NA; J: TRBJ1-2; V: TRBV5-1; CDR3: CASSNLQVGGYTF
D: NA; J: TRBJ1-4; V: TRBV18; CDR3: CASSDGQRLYEKLFF
D: TRBD1; J: TRBJ1-1; V: TRBV4-3; CDR3: CASSLTTGTVNTEAFF
D: NA; J: TRBJ1-2; V: TRBV7-9; CDR3: CASSLPTRTGYTF
D: NA; J: TRBJ1-1; V: TRBV13; CDR3: CASSQHRVVTEAFF
D: TRBD1; J: TRBJ1-2; V: TRBV10-1; CDR3: CASSEDRDYGYTF
D: NA; J: TRBJ1-2; V: TRBV4-1; CDR3: CASSQDSANYGYTF
D: NA; J: TRBJ1-1; V: TRBV28; CDR3: CASSTLRGNTEAFF
D: TRBD1; J: TRBJ1-3; V: TRBV6-1; CDR3: CASSERGGGWGTAGNTIYF
D: NA; J: TRBJ1-1; V: TRBV7-2; CDR3: CASSLLQGGTEAFF
D: NA; J: TRBJ1-1; V: TRBV29-1; CDR3: CSVGTALNTEAFF
D: NA; J: TRBJ2-3; V: TRBV18; CDR3: CASSWTGGPSQDTQYF
D: NA; J: TRBJ2-3; V: TRBV10-1; CDR3: CASREGGNLFNTQYF
D: NA; J: TRBJ1-2; V: TRBV28; CDR3: CASSLIHRGGYTF
D: NA; J: TRBJ1-2; V: TRBV28; CDR3: CASSLATNYGYTF
D: NA; J: TRBJ1-2; V: TRBV12-5; CDR3: CASGHGGFGYTF
D: NA; J: TRBJ2-2; V: TRBV5-1; CDR3: CASSFLAGTNTGELFF
D: TRBD1; J: TRBJ1-2; V: TRBV28; CDR3: CASSFGTGVGYTF
D: NA; J: TRBJ2-7; V: TRBV5-1; CDR3: CASSLYVQTSAGEQYF